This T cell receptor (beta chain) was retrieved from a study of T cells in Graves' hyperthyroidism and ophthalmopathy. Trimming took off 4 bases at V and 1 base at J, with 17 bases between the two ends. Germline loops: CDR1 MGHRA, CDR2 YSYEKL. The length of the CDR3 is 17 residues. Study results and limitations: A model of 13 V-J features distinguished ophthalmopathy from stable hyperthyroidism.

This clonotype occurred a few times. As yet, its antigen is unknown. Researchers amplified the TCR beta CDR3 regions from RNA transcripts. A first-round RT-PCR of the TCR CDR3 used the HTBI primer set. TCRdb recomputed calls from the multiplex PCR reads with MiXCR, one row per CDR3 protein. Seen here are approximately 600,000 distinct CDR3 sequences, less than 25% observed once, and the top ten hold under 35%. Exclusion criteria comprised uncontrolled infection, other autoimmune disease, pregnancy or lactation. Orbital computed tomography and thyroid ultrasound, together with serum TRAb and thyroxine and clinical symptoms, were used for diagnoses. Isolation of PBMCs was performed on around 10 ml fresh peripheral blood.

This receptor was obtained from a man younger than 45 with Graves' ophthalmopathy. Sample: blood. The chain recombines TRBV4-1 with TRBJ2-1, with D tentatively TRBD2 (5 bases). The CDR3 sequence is CASSPGSASGSYNEQFF. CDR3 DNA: TGCGCCAGCAGCCCTGGGTCGGCGAGCGGATCCTACAATGAGCAGTTCTTC.